Shown below are 27 T cell receptor beta chains from a single sample sequenced in a study of OX40 agonist ivuxolimab in advanced cancers. Here immunoSEQ multiplex PCR was the method, and the copy in TCRdb shows in-frame clones only, minus some. In the table there are almost 65,000 clones, roughly 83% of which are singletons. Sample: CD4+ or CD8+ T cells sorted from blood, taken in a trial of the OX40 agonist ivuxolimab. These receptors all stem from an adult with an advanced solid tumor such as melanoma, head and neck, liver or kidney cancer.

Turning to this clone: The same CDR3 also results from other DNA sequences found in this sample. The chain has TRBV5-1 and TRBJ1-1, with no clear D. Germline V gene data show CDR1 as SGHRS and CDR2 as YFSETQ. Trimming cost V 1 base and J 0 bases, with 7 bases left between them. The CDR3 is 14 residues long. CDR3 in DNA: TGCGCCAGCAGCTTGTCTAGGCTGAACACTGAAGCTTTCTTT. Protein sequence: CASSLSRLNTEAFF.

V is TRBV2 and J is TRBJ2-3; D unresolved. The CDR3 consists of 13 residues. CDR1 and CDR2 from the germline V gene are SNHLY and FYNNEI. Trimming pared 3 bases from V and 7 bases from J, leaving 11 bases between. CDR3 in DNA: TGTGCCAGCAGTGAGGGGTATGAGTATACGCAGTATTTT. This encodes CASSEGYEYTQYF.

This clone is a singleton in its sample. The V call is TRBV7-8, the J call TRBJ2-5; D call uncertain. Trimming left V 4 bases short and J 3 bases short, with 24 bases between. The V gene's germline CDR1 is SGHVS and CDR2 FQNEAQ. This CDR3 has 18 amino acids. CDR3 residues: CASSSPLRSTTTKETQYF. The CDR3 coding sequence is TGTGCCAGCAGCTCCCCACTCAGGAGTACAACAACAAAAGAGACCCAGTACTTC.

CDR3 sequence reads: CASSFRGTYNEQFF. CDR3 nucleotides: TGCGCCAGCAGCTTTCGGGGGACCTACAATGAGCAGTTCTTC. The chain carries TRBV5-1 and TRBJ2-1, with a possible D match to TRBD2 (6 bases). Germline loops: CDR1 SGHRS, CDR2 YFSETQ. The CDR3 runs 14 residues. Trimming took off 2 bases at V and 2 bases at J, with 8 bases between the two ends.

V gene TRBV14 combines with J gene TRBJ2-5; possible D gene TRBD1, 6 bases. The germline CDR1 and CDR2 sequences are SGHDN and FVKESK. Between the trimmed V and J ends, which lost 4 bases and 5 bases, there was a span of 11 bases. This CDR3 has 13 amino acids. CDR3 sequence (DNA): TGTGCCAGCAGCCCCCACAGGGAGGAGACCCAGTACTTC. Translated, it gives CASSPHREETQYF.

V usage is TRBV9 and J usage is TRBJ2-7, with D possibly TRBD1 on 6 matching bases. The CDR3 spans 15 residues. The germline V gene encodes CDR1 SGDLS and CDR2 YYNGEE. The V gene lost 0 bases and the J gene lost 5 bases, with 15 bases spanning the gap. The CDR3 reads CASSVGDTLMNEQYF. As DNA, the CDR3 is TGTGCCAGCAGCGTAGGGGACACCTTAATGAACGAGCAGTACTTC.

The V and J genes are TRBV6-1 and TRBJ2-7; 11 positions match TRBD1. This CDR3 has 14 amino acids. The V and J ends lost 5 bases and 3 bases, in that order; junction bases with no gene match: 3. Germline CDR1 is MNHNS and CDR2 is SASEGT. In DNA, the CDR3 is TGTGCCAGCAGTAAAGGGACAGGGGGCTACGAGCAGTACTTC. It specifies CASSKGTGGYEQYF.

The chain links TRBV7-9 to TRBJ2-2; possible D gene TRBD2, 6 bases. The length of the CDR3 is 17 residues. Germline loops: CDR1 SEHNR, CDR2 FQNEAQ (reference sequence). Trimming left V 1 base short and J 0 bases short, with 12 bases between. Written as DNA, the CDR3 is TGTGCCAGCAGCTTAGGTTGGGGCGGGACGAACACCGGGGAGCTGTTTTTT. It yields the protein CASSLGWGGTNTGELFF.

The chain joins TRBV5-1 to TRBJ1-1; 12 nucleotides line up with TRBD1. CDR1 is SGHRS and CDR2 is YFSETQ in the germline V gene. The CDR3 length is 17 residues. The trim removed 5 bases at V and 0 bases at J, leaving 8 bases unmatched. DNA for the CDR3: TGCGCCAGCAGGACGGGACAGGGGGCAGGGGTGAACACTGAAGCTTTCTTT. It translates to CASRTGQGAGVNTEAFF.

This clone has a single count. The CDR3 DNA reads as TGCGCCAGCAGCCGAGGGGTCGAGCAGTACTTC. Its translation: CASSRGVEQYF. This chain uses TRBV4-1 with TRBJ2-7, with D perhaps TRBD1 or TRBD2 (5 bases each). The CDR3 sequence is 11 residues long. Germline V gives CDR1 MGHRA, CDR2 YSYEKL. V dropped 4 bases and J dropped 6 bases, with 7 bases sitting between them.

This rearrangement joins TRBV6-1 to TRBJ2-7; D remains ambiguous. The V end was cut by 5 bases, the J end by 0 bases, with 11 bases between. Germline V gene lookup returns CDR1 MNHNS and CDR2 SASEGT. The CDR3 covers 14 residues. CDR3 sequence: CASSRDASSYEQYF. The DNA of the CDR3 is TGTGCCAGCAGTCGCGACGCCAGCTCCTACGAGCAGTACTTC.

This rearrangement joins TRBV6-5 to TRBJ1-4, with D possibly being TRBD1 (6 bases). Germline V CDR1 and CDR2: MNHEY, SVGAGI. V lost 2 bases to trimming and J lost 2 bases, with 6 bases between them. The CDR3 runs to 14 residues. CDR3 sequence (DNA): TGTGCCAGCAGTTACGGGGGCACTAATGAAAAACTGTTTTTT. This translates into CASSYGGTNEKLFF.

V gene TRBV10-3 combines with J gene TRBJ2-1, with 10 nucleotides matching TRBD2. Germline trimming cut 10 bases from V and 9 bases from J; bases unmatched to any gene: 9. The CDR3 is 13 amino acids. The germline gives CDR1 ENHRY, CDR2 SYGVKD. The CDR3 region has the DNA TGTGCCACCCAAGCGGGAGGGGGGTCTGAGCAGTTCTTC. It is translated as CATQAGGGSEQFF.

V usage is TRBV19 and J usage is TRBJ1-2; maybe TRBD1 (5 bases). This CDR3 comprises 12 residues. The germline V gene encodes CDR1 LNHDA and CDR2 SQIVND (reference sequence). V was cut by 10 bases and J by 7 bases, with 16 bases left in between. The DNA for the CDR3 is TGTGCCACCCAAAGTCGGGGACGTGGCTACACCTTC. Translating it yields CATQSRGRGYTF.

The chain couples TRBV5-5 to TRBJ1-6, with D maybe TRBD1 (6 bases). Trimming removed 2 bases at V and 9 bases at J, with 24 bases between. The CDR3 sequence is 18 residues long. Germline V CDR1 and CDR2: SGHKS, YYEKEE (reference sequence). CDR3 sequence reads: CASSFAWVGQTGISPLHF. Here the CDR3 DNA reads TGTGCCAGCAGCTTCGCGTGGGTTGGACAGACGGGAATTTCACCCCTCCACTTT.

CDR3 in amino acids: CASSRSGAYNEQFF. The CDR3 DNA reads as TGCGCCAGCAGTCGTAGCGGGGCCTACAATGAGCAGTTCTTC. The rearrangement joins TRBV4-1 to TRBJ2-1; 8 bases align to TRBD2. From germline, CDR1 is MGHRA and CDR2 YSYEKL. The CDR3 spans 14 residues. J gave up 2 bases and V 6 bases, and 3 bases lay outside the gene matches.

A few counts support this clone. The chain joins TRBV5-6 to TRBJ2-6; 7 bases are shared with TRBD1. This CDR3 comprises 16 residues. Germline values: CDR1 SGHDT, CDR2 YYEEEE. Germline trimming cut 4 bases from V and 1 base from J; bases unmatched to any gene: 5. The CDR3 region is CASSATGRSGANVLTF. CDR3 coding DNA: TGTGCCAGCAGCGCGACAGGGCGATCTGGGGCCAACGTCCTGACTTTC.

Points on this clone: This same CDR3 is encoded by further DNA sequences in the sample. J is TRBJ1-5 and V is TRBV7-2; D possibly corresponds to TRBD1 (6 bases). The V and J ends lost 3 bases and 5 bases respectively, with 8 bases between them. Germline V gene data show CDR1 as SGHTA and CDR2 as FQGNSA. The CDR3 contains 13 residues. CDR3 coding DNA: TGTGCCAGCAGCTTGAGGGGGGATCAGCCCCAGCATTTT. This sequence encodes CASSLRGDQPQHF. The entire variable domain, with the rest obtained from reference TRBV7-2 and TRBJ1-5, is as follows: GAGVSQSPSNKVTEKGKDVELRCDPISGHTALYWYRQSLGQGLEFLIYFQGNSAPDKSGLPSDRFSAERTGGSVSTLTIQRTQQEDSAVYLCASSLRGDQPQHFGDGTRLSIL.

The chain is built from TRBV30 and TRBJ2-5; 7 nucleotides match TRBD2. The ends lost 8 bases at V and 1 base at J; junction bases unmatched: 7. The CDR3 is 13 residues long. CDR1 is GTSNPN, CDR2 SVGIG, per germline (reference sequence). The CDR3 region is CAMSLAVQETQYF. DNA of the CDR3: TGTGCCATGTCTCTAGCGGTCCAAGAGACCCAGTACTTC. Together with reference TRBV30 and TRBJ2-5, the CDR3 gives the full variable domain: SQTIHQWPATLVQPVGSPLSLECTVEGTSNPNLYWYRQAAGRGLQLLFYSVGIGQISSEVPQNLSASRPQDRQFILSSKKLLLSDSGFYLCAMSLAVQETQYFGPGTRLLVL.

The gene calls are TRBV5-1 and TRBJ2-7; D gene unclear. CDR1 and CDR2 (germline): SGHRS, YFSETQ. The CDR3 sequence is 13 residues long. V was shortened by 6 bases and J by 1 base, with 11 bases between the two germline ends. DNA for the CDR3: TGCGCCAGCAACCTCCCTGGATCCTACGAGCAGTACTTC. Protein product: CASNLPGSYEQYF.

V gene TRBV20-1 combines with J gene TRBJ2-1, with D perhaps TRBD1 or TRBD2 (5 bases each). The CDR3 loop spans 11 amino acids. Deletions cut 5 bases from V and 8 bases from J, with 10 bases between. Germline V CDR1 and CDR2: DFQATT, SNEGSKA (reference sequence). CDR3 in amino acids: CSAGAGDEQFF. The CDR3 DNA follows: TGCAGTGCTGGGGCGGGTGATGAGCAGTTCTTC.

This chain joins TRBV7-9 and TRBJ2-7; D is uncertain. The CDR3 totals 12 residues. Germline CDR1 SEHNR, CDR2 FQNEAQ (reference sequence). V was cut by 5 bases and J by 0 bases, with 5 bases left in between. CDR3 sequence (DNA): TGTGCCAGCAGCCGAGCCTCCTACGAGCAGTACTTC. Protein sequence: CASSRASYEQYF.

Worth noting for this clone: The sample holds other DNA sequences that translate to the same CDR3. The chain is built from TRBV19 and TRBJ2-7, with 7 bases that match TRBD2. The V and J ends lost 7 bases and 6 bases, in that order; junction bases with no gene match: 9. Germline values: CDR1 LNHDA, CDR2 SQIVND (reference sequence). The CDR3 spans 13 residues. The CDR3 loop is CASTAGGGGEQYF. DNA for the CDR3: TGTGCCAGTACCGCTGGGGGGGGTGGCGAGCAGTACTTC.

The chain couples TRBV5-1 to TRBJ2-6; D unresolved. The CDR3 contains 13 residues. With 5 bases removed from V and 0 bases from J, the gap between germline ends came to 3 bases. Per germline, CDR1 SGHRS and CDR2 YFSETQ. The CDR3 DNA follows: TGCGCCAGCAGGGGCTCTGGGGCCAACGTCCTGACTTTC. Protein: CASRGSGANVLTF.

The rearrangement joins TRBV5-1 to TRBJ1-2; tentatively, D is TRBD1 (6 bases). Germline V gives CDR1 SGHRS, CDR2 YFSETQ. The CDR3 runs 17 residues. The ends were cut back, 3 bases at V and 3 bases at J, with 21 bases in the middle. The CDR3 sequence is CASSYGQITMEDYGYTF. The DNA of the CDR3 is TGCGCCAGCAGCTACGGACAGATAACTATGGAAGACTATGGCTACACCTTC.

The chain combines TRBV11-3 with TRBJ1-1, with unresolved D. V was trimmed by 5 bases and J by 1 base, leaving 14 bases between them. The CDR3 extends over 15 amino acids. Looked up from germline, CDR1 is SGHNT and CDR2 is YENEEA. CDR3 DNA: TGTGCCAGCAGCCCCTCCGGGAAGGCGAACACTGAAGCTTTCTTT. Residues: CASSPSGKANTEAFF. The variable domain in full, completed from reference TRBV11-3 and TRBJ1-1, reads EAGVVQSPRYKIIEKKQPVAFWCNPISGHNTLYWYLQNLGQGPELLIRYENEEAVDDSQLPKDRFSAERLKGVDSTLKIQPAELGDSAVYLCASSPSGKANTEAFFGQGTRLTVV.

The gene calls are TRBV7-9 and TRBJ2-1; D not certain. The germline gives CDR1 SEHNR, CDR2 FQNEAQ (reference sequence). V shed 0 bases and J shed 5 bases, with 11 bases lying between them. This CDR3 has 15 residues. Written as DNA, the CDR3 is TGTGCCAGCAGCTTAGCCCGAGGAAGGGACAATGAGCAGTTCTTC. It yields the protein CASSLARGRDNEQFF.